This T cell receptor beta chain was documented in a study of cytomegalovirus exposure and HLA in healthy donors. Study summary: Genotyping of roughly 400 donors showed that around 85% belonged to the Caucasian-associated ancestry cluster. Whole-study findings and limits: In a later analysis, TCR beta V- and J-gene trimming showed a link to a missense DCLRE1C variant.

Germline V gene lookup returns CDR1 GTSNPN and CDR2 SVGIG (reference sequence). The ends were cut back, 1 base at V and 0 bases at J, with 10 bases in the middle. CDR3 length: 14 amino acids. Both 60 Vbeta primers and 13 Jbeta primers went into the PCR. Clones were sequenced by immunoSEQ multiplex PCR, and TCRdb holds only the in-frame ones, with some missing. Counted here are around 150,000 clones, around 81% occurring once; the ten biggest clones make up over 0.95%. For this clone: Its antigen is still unknown.

The sequence was collected from a woman aged 40 to 49 in good health and CMV-seronegative. The specimen was PBMCs. The rearrangement links TRBV30 to TRBJ2-7; D is possibly TRBD1 (6 bases). The CDR3 loop is CAWSGQDDSYEQYF. CDR3 coding DNA: TGTGCCTGGAGTGGACAGGACGACTCCTACGAGCAGTACTTC. Full variable domain (outside the CDR3, taken from reference TRBV30 and TRBJ2-7): SQTIHQWPATLVQPVGSPLSLECTVEGTSNPNLYWYRQAAGRGLQLLFYSVGIGQISSEVPQNLSASRPQDRQFILSSKKLLLSDSGFYLCAWSGQDDSYEQYFGPGTRLTVT.